Listed below are T cell receptor beta chains from one sample, sequenced in a study of shared clonotypes between healthy human individuals. Some clones are missing from TCRdb's copy, which holds only in-frame ones; the method was immunoSEQ multiplex PCR. The data show some 2.4 million clones, approximately 93% seen once. The specimen sequenced was naive CD4+ T cells from PBMCs. Receptor source: a man between 18 and 35 years old in good health. Some clones in this sample may be carry-over from other donors' samples. CDR3s include the opening cysteine and the closing phenylalanine or tryptophan. A D gene is named only where the DNA matches it firmly. Clone sizes are given selectively: once, few, many, or a class where the clone is expanded.

cdr3_nt,cdr3_aa,clone_size,cdr3_length,v_call,j_call,d_call
TGTGCCAGCAGCTACCCACGGGGGGGTACCTACGAGCAGTACTTC,CASSYPRGGTYEQYF,NA,15,TRBV7-2,TRBJ2-7,TRBD2
TGTGCCAGCAGCCTTTCCTACGAGCAGTACTTC,CASSLSYEQYF,NA,11,TRBV7-8,TRBJ2-7,NA
TGTGCCAGTAGTATTCGAGAAGAAGGTAACTCTGGAAACACCATATATTTT,CASSIREEGNSGNTIYF,NA,17,TRBV19,TRBJ1-3,NA
TGTGCCAGCAGCTCTTCACTAGCGGCCTACGAGCAGTACTTC,CASSSSLAAYEQYF,NA,14,TRBV7-2,TRBJ2-7,TRBD2
TGTGCCTGGAGTGTAACCTCTCCAGCAGGCTACACCTTC,CAWSVTSPAGYTF,NA,13,TRBV30,TRBJ1-2,NA
TGTGCCAGCAGCTCATCCGGGACTAGCGGGAACACCGGGGAGCTGTTTTTT,CASSSSGTSGNTGELFF,NA,17,TRBV7-9,TRBJ2-2,TRBD2
TGTGCCAGCAGTCCCGAGGGGGGTATCGAAAGAAAATTTAGCAATCAGCCCCAGCATTTT,CASSPEGGIERKFSNQPQHF,NA,20,TRBV27,TRBJ1-5,NA
TGTGCCAGCAGCTTATCGGGGACCCAGTACTTC,CASSLSGTQYF,once,11,TRBV7-2,TRBJ2-5,NA
TGTGCCAGCGAATGGGGGGTTAGTCCGGACCTTTACGAGCAGTACTTC,CASEWGVSPDLYEQYF,NA,16,TRBV6-4,TRBJ2-7,NA
TGTGCCAGTAGTATGGGGACTAAGAACACCGGGGAGCTGTTTTTT,CASSMGTKNTGELFF,NA,15,TRBV19,TRBJ2-2,TRBD2
TGCGCCAGCAGCTTGGGCCCGACTAGCGGGAGCAATGAGCAGTTCTTC,CASSLGPTSGSNEQFF,NA,16,TRBV5-1,TRBJ2-1,TRBD2
TGTGCCAGTAGTATAGGTCTACCCAATGAGCAGTTCTTC,CASSIGLPNEQFF,NA,13,TRBV19,TRBJ2-1,NA
TGTGCCAGTAGTGCCTCTGGACTAGCGGGGACCACCCAGTACTTC,CASSASGLAGTTQYF,NA,15,TRBV19,TRBJ2-5,TRBD2
TGTGCCACCAGCAGAGATAGAGGCACATACCTGTGGGGCAATGAGCAGTTCTTC,CATSRDRGTYLWGNEQFF,NA,18,TRBV15,TRBJ2-1,NA
TGTGCCAGTAGTAGAACAGACATAAACACTGAAGCTTTCTTT,CASSRTDINTEAFF,few,14,TRBV19,TRBJ1-1,NA
TGCGCCAGCAGCCCCGGGACTAGCGGGAGTAATACGCAGTATTTT,CASSPGTSGSNTQYF,NA,15,TRBV4-3,TRBJ2-3,TRBD2
TGTGCCAGCAGCTTACAGGGGGCCCTACCCAACACTGAAGCTTTCTTT,CASSLQGALPNTEAFF,NA,16,TRBV7-9,TRBJ1-1,TRBD1
TGTGCCAGCAGTGACCCCGCCAGCGGGAGGGCCGAGCAGTTCTTC,CASSDPASGRAEQFF,few,15,TRBV25-1,TRBJ2-1,TRBD2
TGTGCCAGCAGCTTAGATTTAGGACTAGCGGGGGATTCCTACGAGCAGTACTTC,CASSLDLGLAGDSYEQYF,NA,18,TRBV11-2,TRBJ2-7,TRBD2
TGTGCCAGCAGCAGGGAACAGGGGCAGCCCCAGCATTTT,CASSREQGQPQHF,NA,13,TRBV5-4,TRBJ1-5,TRBD1
TGTGCCATCTGCCTGACTAGCGGGGGTCGCAATGAGCAGTTCTTC,CAICLTSGGRNEQFF,NA,15,TRBV28,TRBJ2-1,TRBD2
TGCGCCAGCAGCTGGGAACAGGGCGTGGGCACTGAAGCTTTCTTT,CASSWEQGVGTEAFF,NA,15,TRBV5-1,TRBJ1-1,NA
TGTGCCAGCAGCCCCGACAGGGCGAGGCGAACCTACGAGCAGTACTTC,CASSPDRARRTYEQYF,NA,16,TRBV5-4,TRBJ2-7,TRBD1
TGTGCCAGCAGTGCGGACTCTGGAAACACCATATATTTT,CASSADSGNTIYF,NA,13,TRBV2,TRBJ1-3,NA
TGTGCCAGCATAGACAGACCAGAAAAATCTCTGTTTTTT,CASIDRPEKSLFF,once,13,TRBV28,TRBJ1-4,NA
TGTGCCGACCCCTGGGGTATCGCTGAAGCTTTCTTT,CADPWGIAEAFF,NA,12,TRBV14,TRBJ1-1,NA
TGTGCCAGCACCGAGGGAGGGCCCTTGTATGGCTACACCTTC,CASTEGGPLYGYTF,NA,14,TRBV28,TRBJ1-2,NA
TGTGCCAGCAGCTCCCCGGGGTCTGGGGATACGCAGTATTTT,CASSSPGSGDTQYF,NA,14,TRBV7-2,TRBJ2-3,NA
TGTGCCAGCAGCCACCGGCCAGGCACTGAAGCTTTCTTT,CASSHRPGTEAFF,NA,13,TRBV9,TRBJ1-1,NA
TGTGCCAGCTCACCTCCCCAAGGGCAGAACTATGGCTACACCTTC,CASSPPQGQNYGYTF,NA,15,TRBV18,TRBJ1-2,NA
TGTGCCAGCAGGGCGGGACAGGGGGCGGCTAACTATGGCTACACCTTC,CASRAGQGAANYGYTF,NA,16,TRBV28,TRBJ1-2,TRBD1
TGTGCCAGCAGTACGGTCCGGGGACCTGAAGCTTTCTTT,CASSTVRGPEAFF,once,13,TRBV28,TRBJ1-1,NA
TGTGCCAGCAGCCCGATCTCTGGGGCCAACGTCCTGACTTTC,CASSPISGANVLTF,NA,14,TRBV27,TRBJ2-6,NA
TGTGCCTGGAGTGCACGGAGGACAGGACTTATTAATTCACCCCTCCACTTT,CAWSARRTGLINSPLHF,NA,17,TRBV30,TRBJ1-6,TRBD1
TGCAGCGTTGCACCTTCCCTGGGACAGCCCCAGCATTTT,CSVAPSLGQPQHF,NA,13,TRBV29-1,TRBJ1-5,NA
TGTGCCAGCAGCTTACCGGGGGCGAACACAGATACGCAGTATTTT,CASSLPGANTDTQYF,NA,15,TRBV5-6,TRBJ2-3,NA
TGTGCCAGCAGCGGGAGGGACAGGCCCTCGTGGGGCTACACCTTC,CASSGRDRPSWGYTF,NA,15,TRBV5-8,TRBJ1-2,TRBD1
TGTGCCAGCAGCTTAGTTGATCGGCAAACTGAAGCTTTCTTT,CASSLVDRQTEAFF,few,14,TRBV7-9,TRBJ1-1,NA
TGTGCCAGCAGCCAATTAGCGGGAAGGGGCACCGGGGAGCTGTTTTTT,CASSQLAGRGTGELFF,NA,16,TRBV13,TRBJ2-2,TRBD2
TGTGCCAGTAGTATCCGTAGGGACTACGAGCAGTACTTC,CASSIRRDYEQYF,NA,13,TRBV19,TRBJ2-7,NA
TGTGCCAGCAGTGAGGTAGAGGGTCGCAATTCACCCCTCCACTTT,CASSEVEGRNSPLHF,once,15,TRBV6-1,TRBJ1-6,NA
TGTGCCAGCAGCTTAGGAAGGCAGGGCCACGAGCAGTACTTC,CASSLGRQGHEQYF,NA,14,TRBV7-9,TRBJ2-7,NA
TGTGCCAGCAGCCAGAGTGGAGTAGAGCAGTACTTC,CASSQSGVEQYF,NA,12,TRBV7-6,TRBJ2-7,NA
TGTGCCAGCGTGGGGTTTTTTGGGGGTACCTACAATGAGCAGTTCTTC,CASVGFFGGTYNEQFF,once,16,TRBV28,TRBJ2-1,NA
TGTGCCATCAGTGAGGACAGGGGCATATCTGGAAACACCATATATTTT,CAISEDRGISGNTIYF,NA,16,TRBV10-3,TRBJ1-3,TRBD1
TGCGCCAGCAGCTTGGGTTCCCAGGTTGACTACGAGCAGTACTTC,CASSLGSQVDYEQYF,NA,15,TRBV5-1,TRBJ2-7,NA
TGTGCCAGCAGCTTAACGCGGGATCAGCCCCAGCATTTT,CASSLTRDQPQHF,once,13,TRBV7-3,TRBJ1-5,NA
TGTGCCTGGCTTCAGATCATGAACACTGAAGCTTTCTTT,CAWLQIMNTEAFF,few,13,TRBV30,TRBJ1-1,NA
TGCGCCAGCAGCTTAGAGGGGGACAGGGGCTACGAGCAGTACTTC,CASSLEGDRGYEQYF,NA,15,TRBV5-1,TRBJ2-7,TRBD1
TGTGCCAGCAGCTTGGGATATATTGGCTACACCTTC,CASSLGYIGYTF,few,12,TRBV5-6,TRBJ1-2,NA
TGTGCCAGCAGTTCCCCCTCCGACAGTTCGAACACTGAAGCTTTCTTT,CASSSPSDSSNTEAFF,NA,16,TRBV28,TRBJ1-1,NA
TGTGCCAGCAGCTTATTCTCGGCAGAAGAGACCCAGTACTTC,CASSLFSAEETQYF,once,14,TRBV7-6,TRBJ2-5,NA